These T cell receptor beta chains were read from a single sample in a study of blood T cell repertoires in COVID-19. TCRdb's table, derived via immunoSEQ multiplex PCR, lists solely in-frame clones and lacks some. This table holds about 190,000 clones, around nine tenths found once. Input material: peripheral blood. Receptors originate from a man aged 25-45 years with acute or convalescent COVID-19. CDR3s include the opening cysteine and the closing phenylalanine or tryptophan. The order of the fields is V gene, clone size, D gene, J gene, CDR3 DNA, CDR3 protein. The D gene is left open where the match is weak. Clone size, where shown, is once, few, many, or a class for clones that have expanded.

>TRBV6-6|-|TRBD1|TRBJ1-1
TGTGCCAGTCCGGGACAGCCGAACACTGAAGCTTTCTTT
CASPGQPNTEAFF
>TRBV11-2|-|TRBD2|TRBJ2-3
TGTGCCAGCAGCTTCTTTCTCGGGGGGGCCGTAACAGATACGCAGTATTTT
CASSFFLGGAVTDTQYF
>TRBV12-5|-|-|TRBJ1-5
TGTGCTAGTGGCCTTTGGGGACTGACGAATCAGCCCCAGCATTTT
CASGLWGLTNQPQHF
>TRBV19|-|TRBD1|TRBJ1-1
TGTGCCAGTACCAGGACAGGGTCCACTGAAGCTTTCTTT
CASTRTGSTEAFF
>TRBV3-1/TRBV3-2|-|-|TRBJ1-5
TGTGCCAGCAGCCAAGGACGGGGAAGCAATCAGCCCCAGCATTTT
CASSQGRGSNQPQHF
>TRBV7-8|-|TRBD1|TRBJ2-2
TGTGCCAGCAGCGCGGGACAGGGAAGTTATACCGGGGAGCTGTTTTTT
CASSAGQGSYTGELFF
>TRBV11-2|few|-|TRBJ2-5
TGTGCCAGCAGCTTAAATCCTAGTGAAGAGACCCAGTACTTC
CASSLNPSEETQYF
>TRBV6-5|-|-|TRBJ2-5
TGTGCCAGCAGCGGGACTCCAAGCTACCAAGAGACCCAGTACTTC
CASSGTPSYQETQYF
>TRBV5-1|-|TRBD1|TRBJ1-3
TGCGCCAGCAGCTTGGTTAGACAGGGGGCTTCCGGAAACACCATATATTTT
CASSLVRQGASGNTIYF
>TRBV4-1|-|TRBD1|TRBJ2-1
TGCGCCAGCAGCCAAGAGGGACAGGGCTTACCTGAGCAGTTCTTC
CASSQEGQGLPEQFF
>TRBV11-2|once|-|TRBJ1-6
TGTGCCAGCAGGTTGAGTGGTTCACCCCTCCACTTT
CASRLSGSPLHF
>TRBV11-2|-|-|TRBJ2-1
TGTGCCAGCAGCTTAGCAACCGGGACAAGGGCGGATGAGCAGTTCTTC
CASSLATGTRADEQFF
>TRBV18|-|TRBD1|TRBJ1-2
TGTGCCAGCTCACGCGGGACAGGCCTCACCTTCTATGGTGGCTACACCTTC
CASSRGTGLTFYGGYTF
>TRBV27|-|-|TRBJ2-3
TGTGCCAGCAGGTTCGGGGGGGAGGGGGCAACAGATACGCAGTATTTT
CASRFGGEGATDTQYF
>TRBV7-9|once|-|TRBJ1-1
TGTGCCAGCAGCTTAGGACAGCCGAACACTGAAGCTTTCTTT
CASSLGQPNTEAFF
>TRBV12-3/TRBV12-4|-|-|TRBJ2-5
TGTGCCAGCAGTGCCGGGGAGACCCAGTACTTC
CASSAGETQYF
>TRBV4-1|-|-|TRBJ1-5
TGCGCCAGCAGCCAAGGCGGAGAGAATCAGCCCCAGCATTTT
CASSQGGENQPQHF
>TRBV6-5|few|TRBD1|TRBJ1-6
TGTGCCAGCAGCTACCGGCAGGGGGAGAATTCACCCCTCCACTTT
CASSYRQGENSPLHF
>TRBV7-2|few|TRBD2|TRBJ2-7
TGTGCCAGCAGCTTAGGGACTAGCGGAACCTACGAGCAGTACTTC
CASSLGTSGTYEQYF
>TRBV6-5|-|-|TRBJ1-2
TGTGCCAGCAGCTTCACTGGGGGGTTGGGCTACACCTTC
CASSFTGGLGYTF
>TRBV27|-|TRBD2|TRBJ2-7
TGTGCCAGCCGGCCTAGCGGGAGTCCCCACGAGCAGTACTTC
CASRPSGSPHEQYF
>TRBV12-3/TRBV12-4|-|-|TRBJ2-3
TGTGCCAGCAGAGCCACAGATACGCAGTATTTT
CASRATDTQYF
>TRBV29-1|once|TRBD1|TRBJ1-2
TGCAGCGTGGAAGGACAGGGCAAATCCTATGGCTACACCTTC
CSVEGQGKSYGYTF
>TRBV6-6|-|TRBD1|TRBJ1-1
TGTGCCAGCAGTAGACAGGGCCAAGCTTTCTTT
CASSRQGQAFF
>TRBV5-1|once|-|TRBJ2-3
TGCGCCAGCAGCTCCAGGGCCGGCACAGATACGCAGTATTTT
CASSSRAGTDTQYF
>TRBV6-1|-|-|TRBJ2-7
TGTGCCAGCAGTGAATCGGGACTGGTCGGCGAGCAGTACTTC
CASSESGLVGEQYF
>TRBV25-1|-|-|TRBJ2-5
TGTGCCAGCAGTGAATTAGGAAGAAGCGGATCGCAAGAGACCCAGTACTTC
CASSELGRSGSQETQYF
>TRBV28|-|TRBD2|TRBJ2-1
TGTGCTACAAATGGAGGGACTAGGGCGGACAATGAGCAGTTCTTC
CATNGGTRADNEQFF
>TRBV27|-|-|TRBJ2-3
TGTGCCAGCAGTTCGGCGGGCATCACAGATACGCAGTATTTT
CASSSAGITDTQYF